This T cell receptor (beta chain) was obtained from a study of Ad26.COV2.S vaccination and SARS-CoV-2 variants. J lost 0 bases, V lost 6 bases, and 14 bases had no gene match. Germline CDR1 MGHRA, CDR2 YSYEKL. The CDR3 extends over 18 amino acids. Treatment reported: about 20 received Ad26.COV2.S at low or high dose, single or two shots; 5 received placebo; per-sample allocation not given. The samples were gathered on day 63 after the first injection of vaccine or placebo. Generated by immunoSEQ multiplex PCR, the TCRdb table keeps only in-frame clones and is missing some. This sample has about 350,000 clones, with approximately 85% found just once.

The sequences come from peripheral blood, collected in a trial of Ad26.COV2.S vaccine versus placebo. This clonotype was obtained from a person aged 18 to 65 who received the Ad26.COV2.S COVID-19 vaccine or a placebo. The chain carries TRBV4-1 and TRBJ2-7, with 10 bases matching TRBD1. CDR3: CASRPIGGQGSHSYEQYF. CDR3 nucleotide sequence: TGCGCCAGCAGACCTATAGGGGGACAGGGGAGCCACTCCTACGAGCAGTACTTC.